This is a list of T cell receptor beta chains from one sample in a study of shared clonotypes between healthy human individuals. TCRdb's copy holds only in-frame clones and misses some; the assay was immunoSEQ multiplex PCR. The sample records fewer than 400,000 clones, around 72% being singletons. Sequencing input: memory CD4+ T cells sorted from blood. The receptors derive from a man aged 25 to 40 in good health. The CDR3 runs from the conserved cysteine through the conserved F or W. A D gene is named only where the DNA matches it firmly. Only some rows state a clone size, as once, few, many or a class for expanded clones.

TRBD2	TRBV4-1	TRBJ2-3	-	TGCGCCAGCAGCCAAGTTGGGACTAGCGGGGGTAGTAGTGGTACGCAGTATTTT	CASSQVGTSGGSSGTQYF
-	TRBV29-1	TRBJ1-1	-	TGCAGCGTTGACATAGGGGGAAACACTGAAGCTTTCTTT	CSVDIGGNTEAFF
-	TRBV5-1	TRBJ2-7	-	TGCGCCAGCAGCCAGGGACAGACCTTAGCGGAGTGGTACTTC	CASSQGQTLAEWYF
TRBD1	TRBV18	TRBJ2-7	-	TGTGCCAGCTCACCCGGGACAGGGGGCGACGAGCAGTACTTC	CASSPGTGGDEQYF
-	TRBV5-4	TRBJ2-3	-	TGTGCCAGCAGCTTGGTTTCGGGGAAGGCAGATACGCAGTATTTT	CASSLVSGKADTQYF
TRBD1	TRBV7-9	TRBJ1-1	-	TGTGCCAGCAGCTCAGGAAGGGGGCTGGGGACTGAAGCTTTCTTT	CASSSGRGLGTEAFF
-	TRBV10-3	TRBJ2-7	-	TGTGCCATCAGTGTCTCGAGCGGGCCCTACGAGCAGTACTTC	CAISVSSGPYEQYF
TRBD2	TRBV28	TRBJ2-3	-	TGTGCCAGCAGTTTCCCCCCGGCTAGCGGGAGGGCGCAGTATTTT	CASSFPPASGRAQYF
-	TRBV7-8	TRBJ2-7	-	TGTGCCAGCAGCTTAGGTCGGACACTCACCTACGAGCAGTACTTC	CASSLGRTLTYEQYF
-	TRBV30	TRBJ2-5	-	TGTGCCTGGAGTGTACACGTGCCAGGGGAGACCCAGTACTTC	CAWSVHVPGETQYF
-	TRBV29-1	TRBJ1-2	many	TGCAGCGTTGAAGATCTTTGGGGGTCCTATGGCTACACCTTC	CSVEDLWGSYGYTF
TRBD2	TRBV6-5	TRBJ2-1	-	TGTGCCAGCAGTTGGGCGGGACTAACAAATGAGCAGTTCTTC	CASSWAGLTNEQFF
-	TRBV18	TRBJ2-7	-	TGTGCCAGCTCATCACGGACCAGCGAGCAGTACTTC	CASSSRTSEQYF
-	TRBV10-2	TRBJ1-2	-	TGCGCCAGCAGAAAGGGCGGATTCGTTTTCGGCTACACCTTC	CASRKGGFVFGYTF
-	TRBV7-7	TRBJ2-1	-	TGTGCTAGCAGCTCCACACAGGGATCTGAGCAGTTCTTC	CASSSTQGSEQFF
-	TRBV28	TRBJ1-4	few	TGTGCCAGCAACGAACAACGGGCAAGCGGACCTGGAAAACTGTTTTTT	CASNEQRASGPGKLFF
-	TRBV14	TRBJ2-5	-	TGTGCCAGCAGCCAAGAGGGGTCTAGGGCAGAGACCCAGTACTTC	CASSQEGSRAETQYF
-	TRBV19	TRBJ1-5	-	TGTGCCAGTAGGGGGAAAGGCCCGAATCAGCCCCAGCATTTT	CASRGKGPNQPQHF
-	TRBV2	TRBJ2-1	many	TGTGCCAGCAGTGAATTCGGTAAGGGACGAGGGCTCAATGAGCAGTTCTTC	CASSEFGKGRGLNEQFF
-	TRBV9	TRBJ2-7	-	TGTGCCAGCAGCGTAGGATGGGGGAGGTACGAGCAGTACTTC	CASSVGWGRYEQYF
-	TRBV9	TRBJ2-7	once	TGTGCCAGCAGCGTAGCCCCAGAAGCGAGTTCCGAGCAGTACTTC	CASSVAPEASSEQYF
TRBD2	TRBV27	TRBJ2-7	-	TGTGCCAGCAGTTGGACTAGCGGAAATTCCTACGAGCAGTACTTC	CASSWTSGNSYEQYF
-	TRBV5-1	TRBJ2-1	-	TGCGCCAGCACCGACGGGGGATTTACCCTATACAATGAGCAGTTCTTC	CASTDGGFTLYNEQFF
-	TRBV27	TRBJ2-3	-	TGTGCCAGCAGTTTATTTAACACAGATACGCAGTATTTT	CASSLFNTDTQYF
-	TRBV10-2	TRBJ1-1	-	TGCGCCAGCACAGGACAAGTGAACACTGAAGCTTTCTTT	CASTGQVNTEAFF
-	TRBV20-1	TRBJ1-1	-	TGCAGTGCCTGGGGTGGCACTGAAGCTTTCTTT	CSAWGGTEAFF
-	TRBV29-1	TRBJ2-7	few	TGCAGCGTTGGGACAATAGGGTCCTACGAGCAGTACTTC	CSVGTIGSYEQYF
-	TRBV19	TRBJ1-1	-	TGTGCCAGTAGTAAAAGGGTGGCGGACACTGAAGCTTTCTTT	CASSKRVADTEAFF
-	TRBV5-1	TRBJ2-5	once	TGCGCCAGCACCCGCCAGGGGGGGCGAGAGACCCAGTACTTC	CASTRQGGRETQYF
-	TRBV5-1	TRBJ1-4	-	TGCGCCAGCAGCTCAACAGGGTTCGTTGAAAAACTGTTTTTT	CASSSTGFVEKLFF
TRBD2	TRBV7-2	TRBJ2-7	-	TGTGCCAGCAGCCCCCCCCCGGGGGGAAGCTCCTACGAGCAGTACTTC	CASSPPPGGSSYEQYF
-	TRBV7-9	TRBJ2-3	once	TGTGCCAGCAGCTTTCGGACAGATACGCAGTATTTT	CASSFRTDTQYF
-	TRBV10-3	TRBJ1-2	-	TGTGCCATCAGTGGGAAGGTGATAGGGGGGGATGGCTACACCTTC	CAISGKVIGGDGYTF
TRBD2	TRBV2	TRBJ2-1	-	TGTGCCAGCACCATATGGGACTACTCCACCAATGAGCAGTTCTTC	CASTIWDYSTNEQFF
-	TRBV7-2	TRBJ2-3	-	TGTGCCAGCAGCCCAGGACAGCCCTCCATCAAGGTAGATACGCAGTATTTT	CASSPGQPSIKVDTQYF
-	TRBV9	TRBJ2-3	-	TGTGCCAGCAGCGTAGGTAACACAGATACGCAGTATTTT	CASSVGNTDTQYF
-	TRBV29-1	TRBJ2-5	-	TGCAGCGTTGAACTAGGGCGGATACAAGAGACCCAGTACTTC	CSVELGRIQETQYF
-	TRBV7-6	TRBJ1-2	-	TGTGCCAGCAGCTTAGGAGGGTATGGGGTCGATGGCTACACCTTC	CASSLGGYGVDGYTF
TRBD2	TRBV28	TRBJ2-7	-	TGTGCCAGCAGTTCCCAGCGGGGGGACTCCTACGAGCAGTACTTC	CASSSQRGDSYEQYF
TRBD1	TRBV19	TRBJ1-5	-	TGTGCCAGTAGCGGGACCAGGGGGAATCAGCCCCAGCATTTT	CASSGTRGNQPQHF
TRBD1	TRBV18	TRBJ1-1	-	TGTGCCAGCTCACCAACAGGGGCCCCTGAAGCTTTCTTT	CASSPTGAPEAFF
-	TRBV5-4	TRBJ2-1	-	TGTGCCAGCAGCTTGGTTGGTGGATCCTACAATGAGCAGTTCTTC	CASSLVGGSYNEQFF
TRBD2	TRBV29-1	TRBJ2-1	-	TGCAGCGTCTTAGCGGGAGGGCCCGATGAGCAGTTCTTC	CSVLAGGPDEQFF
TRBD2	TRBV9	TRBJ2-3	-	TGTGCCAGCAGCCCAGGGGGGCTAGCGGGAGGGTCGGCAGATACGCAGTATTTT	CASSPGGLAGGSADTQYF
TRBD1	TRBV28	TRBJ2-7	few	TGTGCCAGCTCGGGGACAGGGGAGAAAGGGTACGAGCAGTACTTC	CASSGTGEKGYEQYF
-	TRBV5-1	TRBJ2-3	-	TGCGCCAGCAGCTTGGCCCAGGGTTTAGATACGCAGTATTTT	CASSLAQGLDTQYF
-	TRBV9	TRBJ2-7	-	TGTGCCAGCAGCGTAGACCCTGGAGGAGCGAGAAACGAGCAGTACTTC	CASSVDPGGARNEQYF
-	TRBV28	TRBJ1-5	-	TGTGCCAGCAGACCAAACCCCGGACAGAAACCCCATCAGCCCCAGCATTTT	CASRPNPGQKPHQPQHF
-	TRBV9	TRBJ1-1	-	TGTGCCAGCAGCGGGAGCCCAGGGTTGACTGAAGCTTTCTTT	CASSGSPGLTEAFF
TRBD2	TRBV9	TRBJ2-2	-	TGTGCCAGCAGCGGGGGACTAGCGGGAGGTCGGGAGCTGTTTTTT	CASSGGLAGGRELFF
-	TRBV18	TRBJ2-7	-	TGTGCCAGCTCACGGGCACAGGCGGCGGAGCAGTACTTC	CASSRAQAAEQYF
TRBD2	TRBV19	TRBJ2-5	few	TGTGCCAGTAGTCCGCTAGCGGGAGCGGGGGAGACCCAGTACTTC	CASSPLAGAGETQYF